This T cell receptor (beta chain) emerged from a study of identical twins. In the case of this clonotype: No antigen is known for it.

One entry per CDR3 protein, called by TCRdb with MiXCR from the 5' RACE reads. The data show more than 1.5 million distinct CDR3 sequences, around a third seen once. The CDR3 runs 15 residues. Germline V gene sequence: CDR1 LGHDT, CDR2 YNNKEL (reference sequence). Study-level points and caveats: Modelling approaches yielded underestimates of out-of-frame TCR alpha sharing between monozygotic twins. Shared out-of-frame alpha sequences (those common to twins) showed excess low generation probability.

The V gene is TRBV3-1, the J gene TRBJ2-1; D could derive from TRBD1 or TRBD2 (5 bases each). Gene TRBJ2-7 matches the end of the DNA better, so the J call may be wrong. Material for sequencing was cord blood. This sequence originates from a newborn girl in good health. CDR3 sequence (DNA): TGTGCCAGCAGCCAATCGGGACGAACCTACAATGAGCAGTACTTC. It translates to CASSQSGRTYNEQYF.